The 14 T cell receptor beta chains presented below share a single source sample, sequenced in a study of persistence of HIV-infected CD4 T cells. The immunoSEQ assay was version 4, run in survey mode. Sequencing used immunoSEQ multiplex PCR; TCRdb keeps in-frame clones, though not all of them. The table lists about 50,000 clones, under 85% of them singletons. These receptors are not linked to any known antigen. The stimulus was lysate of CMV-infected fibroblasts, 9 to 10 ug/mL. CD40L-negative CD69-negative CD45RO-high memory CD4+ T cells were sorted as populations depleted of antigen-responding cells. The sequenced sample was CD4+ T cells sorted from PBMCs after roughly 17-hour stimulation, obtained from a patient who received antiretroviral therapy. The receptors here all came from an adult man with HIV who was CMV-seropositive.

The rearrangement uses TRBV7-6 and TRBJ2-2; 7 nucleotides align to TRBD2. CDR1 and CDR2 (germline): SGHVS, FNYEAQ. The CDR3 contains 14 residues. The V and J ends lost 11 bases and 4 bases, in that order; junction bases with no gene match: 10. The CDR3 DNA reads as TGTGCCGGAAAGCTAGCGGCTGCCACCGGGGAGCTGTTTTTT. Its translation: CAGKLAAATGELFF.

The J gene is TRBJ1-2, the V gene TRBV5-4; no clear D. V gave up 0 bases and J gave up 5 bases, with 8 bases separating them. The CDR3 length is 13 residues. Germline V lookup: CDR1 SGHNT, CDR2 YYREEE (reference sequence). In DNA form, the CDR3 reads TGTGCCAGCAGCTTGGCGGGTGGGTATGGCTACACCTTC. It translates to CASSLAGGYGYTF.

This clone appeared a few times. The V gene is TRBV30, the J gene TRBJ1-6; D is unresolved. The germline V gene has CDR1 GTSNPN and CDR2 SVGIG (reference sequence). This CDR3 spans 15 amino acids. V lost 2 bases to trimming and J lost 0 bases, with 8 bases between them. For the CDR3, the DNA is TGTGCCTGGAGTTTCGCGAGCTCCTATAATTCACCCCTCCACTTT. Translating gives CAWSFASSYNSPLHF.

This chain joins TRBV6-5 and TRBJ2-5; 10 nucleotides agree with TRBD2. Trimming took 8 bases from V and 1 from J; bases not matched to a gene: 7. CDR1 is MNHEY, CDR2 SVGAGI, per germline. There are 15 residues in the CDR3. CDR3 protein: CASGGRTSGQETQYF. The CDR3, as DNA: TGTGCCAGCGGAGGGCGGACTAGCGGCCAAGAGACCCAGTACTTC.

The chain combines TRBV9 with TRBJ1-1, with D hard to call. The germline V gene encodes CDR1 SGDLS and CDR2 YYNGEE. V lost 3 bases to trimming and J lost 5 bases, with 2 bases between them. The CDR3 is 10 amino acids. The CDR3 is CASSETEAFF. CDR3 sequence (DNA): TGTGCCAGCAGCGAGACTGAAGCTTTCTTT.

The chain couples TRBV3-1 (or the pseudogene TRBV3-2) to TRBJ1-2, with TRBD1 matching 7 bases. This CDR3 contains 15 residues. V lost 1 base to trimming and J lost 3 bases; unmatched junction nucleotides: 5. Looked up from germline, CDR1 is LGHDT and CDR2 is YNNKEL (reference sequence). The CDR3 reads CASSQGDSAYYGYTF. The CDR3 DNA is TGTGCCAGCAGCCAAGGGGACAGCGCTTACTATGGCTACACCTTC.

This clone has more than one count but fewer than ten. The chain has TRBV6-5 and TRBJ2-2; D remains unclear. The V end lost 0 bases, the J end lost 1 base, and 3 bases lay between the germline ends. Germline V gene data show CDR1 as MNHEY and CDR2 as SVGAGI. The CDR3 runs to 14 residues. This CDR3 reads CASSYSQNTGELFF. CDR3 DNA: TGTGCCAGCAGTTACTCACAGAACACCGGGGAGCTGTTTTTT.

This chain connects TRBV5-6 to TRBJ1-1; D is unclear. Germline loops: CDR1 SGHDT, CDR2 YYEEEE. Deletions cut 4 bases from V and 0 bases from J, with 13 bases between. The CDR3 loop spans 15 amino acids. CDR3 loop: CASSHQEVMNTEAFF. The CDR3 DNA sequence: TGTGCCAGCAGCCACCAAGAAGTCATGAACACTGAAGCTTTCTTT.

This clone was recorded only once. The chain has TRBV24-1 and TRBJ2-7; D might be TRBD1 (6 bases). The CDR3 totals 13 residues. Per germline, CDR1 KGHDR and CDR2 SFDVKD. V gave up 4 bases and J gave up 5 bases, with 11 bases separating them. The CDR3 is CATSERGSNEQYF. The CDR3 nucleotides are TGTGCCACCAGTGAGAGGGGGTCCAACGAGCAGTACTTC.

The chain combines TRBV18 with TRBJ1-5; D unclear. Trimming stripped 4 bases from V and 0 bases from J, with 13 bases between. This CDR3 has 16 amino acids. CDR1 and CDR2 (germline): KGHSH, LQKENI. The CDR3 reads CASSLTGSYSNQPQHF. As DNA, the CDR3 is TGTGCCAGCTCACTGACTGGTAGCTATAGCAATCAGCCCCAGCATTTT.

This chain joins TRBV30 and TRBJ2-3, with D possibly matching TRBD2 (6 bases). V dropped 3 bases and J dropped 1 base, with 14 bases sitting between them. The germline V gene encodes CDR1 GTSNPN and CDR2 SVGIG (reference sequence). The CDR3 is 15 residues long. In nucleotides, the CDR3 is TGTGCCTGGAGAAGGGACTCAGCAGGCACAGATACGCAGTATTTT. Its translation is CAWRRDSAGTDTQYF.

This chain connects TRBV18 to TRBJ2-1, with 11 positions matching TRBD2. V lost 6 bases to trimming and J lost 10 bases; unmatched junction nucleotides: 8. Looked up from germline, CDR1 is KGHSH and CDR2 is LQKENI. The CDR3 sequence is 14 residues long. The CDR3 DNA follows: TGTGCCAGCTCTCTAGCGGGAGGACACCGAGAGCAGTTCTTC. It is translated as CASSLAGGHREQFF.

The chain couples TRBV7-7 to TRBJ2-2; 9 nucleotides align to TRBD2. The CDR3 runs 15 residues. CDR1 is SSHAT and CDR2 is FNYEAQ in the germline V gene (reference sequence). V gave up 1 base and J gave up 4 bases; unmatched junction bases: 1. The DNA for the CDR3 is TGTGCCAGCAGCTTAGTAGCGGGAGCCACCGGGGAGCTGTTTTTT. Translation gives CASSLVAGATGELFF.

V usage is TRBV29-1 and J usage is TRBJ1-5; D perhaps matches TRBD1 (5 bases). This CDR3 has 15 amino acids. With 6 bases removed from V and 0 bases from J, the gap between germline ends came to 15 bases. In germline, CDR1 is SQVTM, CDR2 ANQGSEA. The CDR3 is CSVRWGGNSNQPQHF. CDR3 in DNA: TGCAGCGTACGGTGGGGCGGCAATAGCAATCAGCCCCAGCATTTT.